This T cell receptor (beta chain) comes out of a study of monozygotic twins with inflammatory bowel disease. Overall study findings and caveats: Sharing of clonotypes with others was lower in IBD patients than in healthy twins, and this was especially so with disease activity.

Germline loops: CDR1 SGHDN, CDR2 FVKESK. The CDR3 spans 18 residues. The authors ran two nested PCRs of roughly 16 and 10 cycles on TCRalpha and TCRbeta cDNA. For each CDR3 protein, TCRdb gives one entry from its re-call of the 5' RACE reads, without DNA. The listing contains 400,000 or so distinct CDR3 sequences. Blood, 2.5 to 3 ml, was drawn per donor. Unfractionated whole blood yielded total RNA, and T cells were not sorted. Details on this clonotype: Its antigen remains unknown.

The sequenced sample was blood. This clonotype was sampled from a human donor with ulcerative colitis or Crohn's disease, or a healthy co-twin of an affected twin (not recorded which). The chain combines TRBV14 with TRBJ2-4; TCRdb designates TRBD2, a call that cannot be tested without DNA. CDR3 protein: CASSPTVGQQLAKNIQYF.